The rows below give T cell receptor beta chains drawn from one sample of a study of blood T cell repertoires in COVID-19. Profiled with immunoSEQ multiplex PCR; TCRdb holds only in-frame clones, not every one. The repertoire includes approximately 53,000 clones, more than 85% of them detected once, and 9.7% sits in the top ten. Sequencing used peripheral blood. The receptors stem from a woman of 80 years or more with acute or convalescent COVID-19. Each CDR3 is given with its conserved first and last residue. Each record gives: V gene, D gene, CDR3 protein. The D gene is left open where the match is weak.

v_call: TRBV7-2; d_call: TRBD1; cdr3_aa: CASSQGQGREKLFF
v_call: TRBV10-3; d_call: NA; cdr3_aa: CAISDLVGRGGGEQFF
v_call: TRBV6-4; d_call: TRBD2; cdr3_aa: CASSDSGISVPGTSGIYF
v_call: TRBV18; d_call: NA; cdr3_aa: CASSGGTRQPQHF
v_call: TRBV5-5; d_call: TRBD1; cdr3_aa: CASSLGQGIQETQYF
v_call: TRBV4-2; d_call: TRBD2; cdr3_aa: CASSQEGLAGGPDNEQFF
v_call: TRBV6-1; d_call: TRBD2; cdr3_aa: CASSEGGTSLAQYF
v_call: TRBV7-9; d_call: NA; cdr3_aa: CASSTGLDRVGTIYF
v_call: TRBV6-1; d_call: NA; cdr3_aa: CASSEVGYWGETPYGYTF
v_call: TRBV6-2/TRBV6-3; d_call: NA; cdr3_aa: CASTPHREGEQYF
v_call: TRBV19; d_call: NA; cdr3_aa: CASSIRGRGGQPQHF
v_call: TRBV24-1; d_call: NA; cdr3_aa: CATSGGYSSGQPQHF
v_call: TRBV6-6; d_call: NA; cdr3_aa: CASSYSGGTMNTEAFF
v_call: TRBV7-9; d_call: NA; cdr3_aa: CASGRSNYGYTF
v_call: TRBV7-2; d_call: NA; cdr3_aa: CASSPGLTSTDTQYF
v_call: TRBV7-9; d_call: NA; cdr3_aa: CASSLDSGTNEKLFF
v_call: TRBV6-1; d_call: NA; cdr3_aa: CASSEGVTDTQYF
v_call: TRBV28; d_call: NA; cdr3_aa: CASSLETGELFF
v_call: TRBV5-6; d_call: TRBD2; cdr3_aa: CASSLGQPGLSGADTQYF
v_call: TRBV18; d_call: NA; cdr3_aa: CASSPPARTLAFF
v_call: TRBV5-1; d_call: NA; cdr3_aa: CASSLTGYLTEAFF
v_call: TRBV6-5; d_call: NA; cdr3_aa: CASSLAVAETQYF
v_call: TRBV27; d_call: TRBD1; cdr3_aa: CASTSTGYGYTF
v_call: TRBV29-1; d_call: NA; cdr3_aa: CSVAWSSSNQPQHF
v_call: TRBV25-1; d_call: NA; cdr3_aa: CASSVGEKLFF
v_call: TRBV5-4; d_call: NA; cdr3_aa: CASSHLGGGIFTGELFF
v_call: TRBV6-2/TRBV6-3; d_call: TRBD2; cdr3_aa: CASSPTPYSGKTYEQYF
v_call: TRBV5-6; d_call: TRBD2; cdr3_aa: CASSLELAGGPFFGELFF
v_call: TRBV5-1; d_call: TRBD2; cdr3_aa: CASSPGGGAYEQYF
v_call: TRBV9; d_call: NA; cdr3_aa: CASSVETDFSSYNEQFF
v_call: TRBV6-1; d_call: NA; cdr3_aa: CASSGGSQGSGNTIYF
v_call: TRBV5-1; d_call: TRBD1; cdr3_aa: CASSLRTGTETRGAFF
v_call: TRBV19; d_call: NA; cdr3_aa: CASSTRQTSGNTIYF
v_call: TRBV6-6; d_call: TRBD2; cdr3_aa: CASIRAGGPSNEQFF
v_call: TRBV11-1; d_call: NA; cdr3_aa: CASSSRGWETQYF
v_call: TRBV19; d_call: NA; cdr3_aa: CASRGAELNTEAFF
v_call: TRBV19; d_call: NA; cdr3_aa: CASSIGGSLSGNTIYF
v_call: TRBV2; d_call: TRBD2; cdr3_aa: CASSLIAGGPRETQYF
v_call: TRBV30; d_call: NA; cdr3_aa: CAWSPRGNQPQHF
v_call: TRBV5-5; d_call: TRBD1; cdr3_aa: CATQPPGTGYNEQFF
v_call: TRBV7-2; d_call: NA; cdr3_aa: CASSLARNSGNTIYF
v_call: TRBV7-2; d_call: TRBD2; cdr3_aa: CASSQAGGRETQYF
v_call: TRBV27; d_call: TRBD2; cdr3_aa: CASSFAGLVPNEQYF
v_call: TRBV7-9; d_call: TRBD2; cdr3_aa: CASSTGTNYNEQFF
v_call: TRBV6-4; d_call: NA; cdr3_aa: CASSATGLYNEQFF
v_call: TRBV28; d_call: NA; cdr3_aa: CASSFARVYEQYF
v_call: TRBV29-1; d_call: NA; cdr3_aa: CSVAPIVQETQYF
v_call: TRBV6-5; d_call: TRBD1; cdr3_aa: CASTRQGIVNTEAFF